These T cell receptor beta chains were read from a single sample in a study of T cell repertoires in cytomegalovirus infection. Using its own MiXCR run on the reads, TCRdb lists one record per CDR3 protein. The table shows roughly 630,000 distinct CDR3 sequences, with 20% to 25% occurring only once. Input material: CD8+ T cells from PBMCs. The receptor source for this set is a human donor in good health (CMV status not recorded). Some clones in this sample may be carry-over from other donors' samples. Both conserved end residues are part of each CDR3. D genes are given only for firm matches. A clone size is listed for some rows: how often the clone was seen (once, few, many), or a class if it is expanded.

18	TRBV28	TRBJ1-3	NA	few	TGTGCCAGCAGTTTAGCGGTCCCTTCCTCCTACTCTGGAAACACCATATATTTT	CASSLAVPSSYSGNTIYF
14	TRBV5-1	TRBJ2-1	NA	NA	TGCGCCAGCAGATCCGGGAACCCCTACAATGAGCAGTTCTTC	CASRSGNPYNEQFF
16	TRBV7-9	TRBJ2-5	NA	many	TGTGCCAGCAGCCCCCAGGACCCAGACGTGCAAGAGACCCAGTACTTC	CASSPQDPDVQETQYF
15	TRBV28	TRBJ2-1	NA	NA	TGTGCCAGCAGCATCGTTAGGGGGGCCTACAATGAGCAGTTCTTC	CASSIVRGAYNEQFF
17	TRBV6-2/TRBV6-3	TRBJ2-3	TRBD1	NA	TGTGCCAGCAGTTCCAACAGGGGGCCTTACAGCACAGATACGCAGTATTTT	CASSSNRGPYSTDTQYF
15	TRBV19	TRBJ2-2	NA	few	TGTGCCACACGGGGCCAGGGTTCGGACACCGGGGAGCTGTTTTTT	CATRGQGSDTGELFF
12	TRBV24-1	TRBJ2-1	NA	few	TGTGCCACCTCCCAGCGGACCGATGAGCAGTTCTTC	CATSQRTDEQFF
16	TRBV3-1	TRBJ2-4	NA	NA	TGTGTCAGCAGCGTCGGGACGGGCCTAGCCAAAAACATTCAGTACTTC	CVSSVGTGLAKNIQYF
14	TRBV20-1	TRBJ2-1	NA	NA	TGCAGTGCTCTTGGAGAAGCCTCCTACAATGAGCAGTTCTTC	CSALGEASYNEQFF
17	TRBV6-1	TRBJ2-2	TRBD1	many	TGTGCCAGCAGTGAAGCCTGGGACAGTGCCAACACCGGGGAGCTGTTTTTT	CASSEAWDSANTGELFF
12	TRBV20-1	TRBJ2-1	NA	NA	TGCAGTGCCCCGACAGACCTTAATGAGCAGTTCTTC	CSAPTDLNEQFF
14	TRBV24-1	TRBJ2-1	TRBD2	few	TGTGCCACCAGAGCTACTAGCGGCGTCAATGAGCAGTTCTTC	CATRATSGVNEQFF
13	TRBV2	TRBJ1-2	NA	NA	TGTGCCAGCCCCCTCGGGAGGATCTATGGCTACACCTTC	CASPLGRIYGYTF
14	TRBV27	TRBJ2-7	NA	few	TGTGCCAGCAGTTTAGACCCCTATTCCTACGAGCAGTACTTC	CASSLDPYSYEQYF
15	TRBV2	TRBJ1-5	NA	few	TGTGCCAGCAGGCCCGGACGGAATAGCAATCAGCCCCAGCATTTT	CASRPGRNSNQPQHF
11	TRBV7-9	TRBJ2-1	NA	few	TGTGCAATGGCTGGTAACTATGAGCAGTTCTTC	CAMAGNYEQFF
15	TRBV20-1	TRBJ2-7	NA	few	TGCAGTGCTAGAGCCCCGACAGAACTAATTTACGAGCAGTACTTC	CSARAPTELIYEQYF
13	TRBV7-6	TRBJ2-2	TRBD2	many	TGTGCCAGCAGTCCCGGGGGGGCCGGGGAGCTGTTTTTT	CASSPGGAGELFF
14	TRBV7-9	TRBJ1-5	TRBD1	many	TGTGCCAGCAGCTCTCCAGGGGGGGGTCAGCCCCAGCATTTT	CASSSPGGGQPQHF
14	TRBV5-6	TRBJ2-1	TRBD1	few	TGTGCCAGCAGCAACCGGGACAGGTACAATGAGCAGTTCTTC	CASSNRDRYNEQFF
16	TRBV14	TRBJ2-4	NA	few	TGTGCCAGCAGCCCGGCCCGTCGGGGCGCCAAAAACATTCAGTACTTC	CASSPARRGAKNIQYF
16	TRBV7-2	TRBJ1-1	TRBD1	few	TGTGCCAGCAGCCGCGGGACAGGGGGCTGGAACACTGAAGCTTTCTTT	CASSRGTGGWNTEAFF
13	TRBV20-1	TRBJ1-1	NA	few	TGCAGTGCTAACAACAGGGAGGGGGCTGAAGCTTTCTTT	CSANNREGAEAFF
15	TRBV6-5	TRBJ2-7	TRBD2	NA	TGTGCCAGCAGCCCCGGACTAGCGGAAACCTACGAGCAGTACTTC	CASSPGLAETYEQYF
16	TRBV4-3	TRBJ2-2	NA	NA	TGCGCCAGCAACCAAGTCAGTGGGGGGGCCTCCGGGGAGCTGTTTTTT	CASNQVSGGASGELFF
14	TRBV29-1	TRBJ2-7	TRBD1	NA	TGCAGCGCCCTCGGACAGGGGGCGAGCTACGAGCAGTACTTC	CSALGQGASYEQYF
14	TRBV13	TRBJ2-7	TRBD2	NA	TGTGCCAGCAGCTCCTGGACTAGCAGGTACGAGCAGTACTTC	CASSSWTSRYEQYF
15	TRBV4-3	TRBJ2-2	NA	NA	TGCGCCAGCAGCCAAGACAGTAAGAACACCGGGGAGCTGTTTTTT	CASSQDSKNTGELFF
13	TRBV29-1	TRBJ2-2	NA	NA	TGCAGCGTTGAAGTTCCGAACACCGGGGAGCTGTTTTTT	CSVEVPNTGELFF
14	TRBV4-1	TRBJ2-7	TRBD1	few	TGCGCCAGCACCCCGGGACAGGACTCCTACGAGCAGTACTTC	CASTPGQDSYEQYF
15	TRBV28	TRBJ2-1	NA	NA	TGTGCCAGCACCCCCCGCGGTACAGGGCGTAATGAGCAGTTCTTC	CASTPRGTGRNEQFF
12	TRBV7-9	TRBJ1-4	NA	many	TGTGCCAGCAGCTCCCGGGATGAAAAACTGTTTTTT	CASSSRDEKLFF